Below, 25 T cell receptor beta chains from the same sample are listed, as sequenced in a study of blood T cell repertoires in COVID-19. Using immunoSEQ multiplex PCR, the repertoire was profiled, and TCRdb retains in-frame clones only, with some absent. Among 120,000 or so clones listed, about 80% were seen once. Sequenced: peripheral blood. These receptors came from a woman in her forties or fifties with acute or convalescent COVID-19.

The rearrangement uses TRBV3-1 (or the pseudogene TRBV3-2) and TRBJ1-5; TRBD1 matches 9 bases. Trimming at V came to 2 bases and at J to 6 bases, leaving 2 bases not matched to a gene. The V gene's germline CDR1 is LGHDT and CDR2 YNNKEL (reference sequence). The CDR3 totals 14 residues. CDR3 bases: TGTGCCAGCAGCCAAACAGGGGGCTCTCAGCCCCAGCATTTT. Its protein product is CASSQTGGSQPQHF.

As regards this clone: In the same sample, other DNA sequences code for this CDR3. The chain carries TRBV3-1 (or the pseudogene TRBV3-2) and TRBJ1-6; TRBD1 is a possible D gene (6 bases). Germline CDR1 LGHDT, CDR2 YNNKEL (reference sequence). With 0 bases removed from V and 7 bases from J, the gap between germline ends came to 7 bases. The CDR3 covers 14 residues. DNA for the CDR3: TGTGCCAGCAGCCAAGACCAGGGGAATTCACCCCTCCACTTT. This translates into CASSQDQGNSPLHF.

This chain uses TRBV2 with TRBJ1-1; no definite D call. The CDR3 length is 15 residues. Trimming left V 2 bases short and J 1 base short, with 11 bases between. Germline V gene data show CDR1 as SNHLY and CDR2 as FYNNEI. The CDR3 sequence: CASSEPVLWNTEAFF. In DNA, the CDR3 is TGTGCCAGCAGTGAACCCGTCTTGTGGAACACTGAAGCTTTCTTT.

This clone showed up just once. The chain has TRBV6-5 and TRBJ1-2; the D gene is possibly TRBD1 (5 bases). The CDR3 length is 12 residues. CDR1 and CDR2 from the germline V gene are MNHEY and SVGAGI. Trimming took 5 bases from V and 7 from J, leaving 11 bases between them. The CDR3 DNA reads TGTGCCAGCAGTCCCGGACAAAGTGGCTACACCTTC. Translating gives CASSPGQSGYTF.

This clone was picked up a small number of times. J is TRBJ2-7 and V is TRBV19; D might be TRBD1 (5 bases). The germline V and J ends were trimmed by 3 bases and 0 bases, with 9 bases remaining between them. CDR1 and CDR2 (germline): LNHDA, SQIVND (reference sequence). The CDR3 extends over 14 amino acids. CDR3 loop: CASSISDSSYEQYF. The CDR3 coding sequence is TGTGCCAGTAGTATTTCTGACAGCTCCTACGAGCAGTACTTC.

This clone was found a few times. Here the CDR3 reads CASSLGMGAASDTQYF. CDR3 nucleotide sequence: TGTGCCAGCAGCTTAGGTATGGGGGCGGCTTCAGATACGCAGTATTTT. This chain joins TRBV7-2 and TRBJ2-3, with D possibly matching TRBD1 (6 bases). Deletions cut 1 base from V and 4 bases from J, with 15 bases between. The germline gives CDR1 SGHTA, CDR2 FQGNSA. The length of the CDR3 is 16 residues.

The chain uses TRBV7-3 and TRBJ1-1; D ambiguous. There are 13 residues in the CDR3. The ends were cut back, 1 base at V and 3 bases at J, with 6 bases in the middle. The germline CDR1 and CDR2 sequences are SGHTA and FQGTGA. CDR3 nucleotide sequence: TGTGCCAGCAGCTTAAGAGTCGACACTGAAGCTTTCTTT. Protein product: CASSLRVDTEAFF.

The chain is built from TRBV15 and TRBJ2-4; tentative D call: TRBD2 (6 bases). Germline CDR1 is LNHNV and CDR2 is YYDKDF (reference sequence). CDR3 length: 13 amino acids. The V gene lost 8 bases and the J gene lost 5 bases, with 13 bases spanning the gap. The CDR3 bases are TGTGCCACCTCGTCGGGGGTTGAAAACATTCAGTACTTC. It yields the protein CATSSGVENIQYF.

The chain employs TRBV23-1 and TRBJ2-7, with 7 nucleotides matching TRBD1. TRBV23-1 has ORF status, its function being uncertain. Unmatched junction bases numbered 15, after V lost 4 bases and J lost 0 bases. The CDR3 has 18 amino acids. CDR3 nucleotides: TGCGCCAGCAGTCCGCACAGGGGTTATTACCAAAGCTCCTACGAGCAGTACTTC. This codes for CASSPHRGYYQSSYEQYF.

J is TRBJ1-2 and V is TRBV4-1, with 8 bases fitting TRBD1. The germline CDR1 and CDR2 sequences are MGHRA and YSYEKL. The CDR3 sequence is 15 residues long. Unmatched junction bases numbered 3, after V lost 3 bases and J lost 0 bases. The CDR3 DNA follows: TGCGCCAGCAGCCAGGGGGACAGGACTAACTATGGCTACACCTTC. This codes for CASSQGDRTNYGYTF.

The chain uses TRBV23-1 and TRBJ1-3; weak D call: TRBD1 (6 bases). TRBV23-1 is known as an ORF, though its function is uncertain. V lost 5 bases, J lost 2 bases, and 13 bases lay in between. This CDR3 region has 15 residues. The CDR3 DNA is TGCGCCAGCAGTTCCATTAAGGGGGCTGGAAACACCATATATTTT. Protein: CASSSIKGAGNTIYF.

This chain joins TRBV9 and TRBJ1-6; 8 bases agree with TRBD1. The CDR3 extends over 15 amino acids. V lost 4 bases and J lost 9; bases outside the gene matches: 9. Germline lookup yields CDR1 SGDLS and CDR2 YYNGEE. CDR3 coding DNA: TGTGCCAGCAGCTTAAGGACAGGGAGTGGTTCACCCCTCCACTTT. Protein sequence: CASSLRTGSGSPLHF.

The rearrangement uses TRBV5-1 and TRBJ2-7; tentatively, D is TRBD2 (6 bases). The CDR3 totals 15 residues. V was cut by 4 bases and J by 4 bases, with 18 bases left in between. Germline values: CDR1 SGHRS, CDR2 YFSETQ. This chain's CDR3 is CASSSMLGGDYEQYF. The CDR3 DNA reads as TGCGCCAGCAGCAGCATGTTAGGAGGGGATTACGAGCAGTACTTC.

This clone appeared a few times. This chain links TRBV25-1 with TRBJ1-6; 7 bases match TRBD1. The CDR3 consists of 17 residues. Germline CDR1 MGHDK, CDR2 SYGVNS. The ends lost 1 base at V and 2 bases at J; junction bases unmatched: 5. Here the CDR3 DNA reads TGTGCCAGCAGTGAATTGGCAGGGGGGACCTATAATTCACCCCTCCACTTT. It is translated as CASSELAGGTYNSPLHF. Based on the CDR3 plus reference TRBV25-1 and TRBJ1-6, the full variable domain is EADIYQTPRYLVIGTGKKITLECSQTMGHDKMYWYQQDPGMELHLIHYSYGVNSTEKGDLSSESTVSRIRTEHFPLTLESARPSHTSQYLCASSELAGGTYNSPLHFGNGTRLTVT.

The rearrangement links TRBV6-5 to TRBJ1-2, with D perhaps TRBD1 (6 bases). Trimming cost V 8 bases and J 8 bases, with 21 bases left between them. Germline lookup yields CDR1 MNHEY and CDR2 SVGAGI. CDR3 length equals 14 residues. The CDR3 protein is CASGPGGQIGGYTF. The CDR3 DNA reads as TGTGCCAGCGGACCGGGGGGGCAGATCGGCGGCTACACCTTC.

The chain joins TRBV12-3 or TRBV12-4 to TRBJ2-1, with D perhaps TRBD2 (7 bases). CDR3 length equals 13 residues. Trimming took off 5 bases at V and 7 bases at J, with 12 bases between the two ends. CDR3 DNA: TGTGCCAGCAGTCCCGGGGGGCTTAATGAGCAGTTCTTC. As protein: CASSPGGLNEQFF.

This clone came up a few times. The chain links TRBV3-1 (or the pseudogene TRBV3-2) to TRBJ1-2; 7 nucleotides align to TRBD1. V dropped 4 bases and J dropped 9; count of bases not matched to a gene: 2. This CDR3 spans 11 amino acids. In germline, CDR1 is LGHDT, CDR2 YNNKEL (reference sequence). CDR3 DNA sequence: TGTGCCAGCAGCCTGGGACAGCGCTACACCTTC. Residues: CASSLGQRYTF.

The CDR3 reads CASSFADPGIQPQHF. The CDR3 coding sequence is TGTGCCAGCAGTTTCGCTGACCCCGGGATCCAGCCCCAGCATTTT. The V call is TRBV27, the J call TRBJ1-5; D is uncertain. Trimming stripped 3 bases from V and 7 bases from J, with 16 bases between. Germline lookup yields CDR1 MNHEY and CDR2 SMNVEV (reference sequence). There are 15 residues in the CDR3.

This chain joins TRBV6-5 and TRBJ2-7; D remains unclear. The V end was cut by 6 bases, the J end by 2 bases, with 8 bases between. The CDR3 is 12 residues long. Germline V gene lookup returns CDR1 MNHEY and CDR2 SVGAGI. The chain's CDR3 is CASRAFPYEQYF. In nucleotides, the CDR3 is TGTGCCAGCAGAGCATTTCCCTACGAGCAGTACTTC.

CDR3 sequence: CATHRDNSYEQYF. The CDR3 coding sequence is TGTGCCACCCACCGGGACAACTCCTACGAGCAGTACTTC. The V call is TRBV6-5, the J call TRBJ2-7, with TRBD1 as a possible D gene (6 bases). CDR3 length equals 13 residues. CDR1 MNHEY and CDR2 SVGAGI come from the germline V gene. V was pared by 10 bases and J by 0 bases, with 13 bases between.

This chain uses TRBV3-1 (or the pseudogene TRBV3-2) with TRBJ1-2; 8 bases align to TRBD1. CDR3 size: 13 residues. CDR1 and CDR2 from the germline V gene are LGHDT and YNNKEL (reference sequence). Trimming cost V 7 bases and J 5 bases; bases outside gene matches: 6. The DNA of the CDR3 is TGTGCCAGCACGCGTCAGGGGGCGTATGGCTACACCTTC. Translated: CASTRQGAYGYTF.

The CDR3 protein is CASSDRGQRDNEQFF. The CDR3 DNA reads TGTGCCAGCAGTGACAGGGGGCAGAGGGACAATGAGCAGTTCTTC. This chain links TRBV6-1 with TRBJ2-1, with 8 bases matching TRBD1. The CDR3 is 15 amino acids. Germline loops: CDR1 MNHNS, CDR2 SASEGT. The junction had 6 bases not matched to a gene; V was cut back by 3 bases and J by 5 bases.

The V gene is TRBV7-9, the J gene TRBJ1-2; D perhaps matches TRBD1 (6 bases). Germline assignment: CDR1 SEHNR and CDR2 FQNEAQ (reference sequence). V lost 9 bases, J lost 3 bases, and 11 bases lay in between. The length of the CDR3 is 12 residues. The CDR3 bases are TGTGCCAGTACCAGGGGCGACTATGGCTACACCTTC. This gives the protein CASTRGDYGYTF. Together with reference TRBV7-9 and TRBJ1-2, the CDR3 gives the full variable domain: DTGVSQNPRHKITKRGQNVTFRCDPISEHNRLYWYRQTLGQGPEFLTYFQNEAQLEKSRLLSDRFSAERPKGSFSTLEIQRTEQGDSAMYLCASTRGDYGYTFGSGTRLTVV.

The V and J genes are TRBV5-1 and TRBJ2-5; 8 bases are shared with TRBD1. The CDR3 loop spans 15 amino acids. The V gene's germline CDR1 is SGHRS and CDR2 YFSETQ. V was clipped by 4 bases and J by 5 bases; unmatched bases: 10. The CDR3 sequence is CASSRAGQGMETQYF. CDR3 DNA sequence: TGCGCCAGCAGCAGAGCTGGACAGGGAATGGAGACCCAGTACTTC.

The V gene is TRBV6-5, the J gene TRBJ1-3, with a weak D call TRBD1 (6 bases). Germline CDR1 reads MNHEY; CDR2 reads SVGAGI. V shed 8 bases and J shed 0 bases, with 14 bases lying between them. This CDR3 has 15 residues. The CDR3 DNA sequence: TGTGCCAGCGCCCAGGGGCCTTCCTCTGGAAACACCATATATTTT. Its protein is CASAQGPSSGNTIYF.